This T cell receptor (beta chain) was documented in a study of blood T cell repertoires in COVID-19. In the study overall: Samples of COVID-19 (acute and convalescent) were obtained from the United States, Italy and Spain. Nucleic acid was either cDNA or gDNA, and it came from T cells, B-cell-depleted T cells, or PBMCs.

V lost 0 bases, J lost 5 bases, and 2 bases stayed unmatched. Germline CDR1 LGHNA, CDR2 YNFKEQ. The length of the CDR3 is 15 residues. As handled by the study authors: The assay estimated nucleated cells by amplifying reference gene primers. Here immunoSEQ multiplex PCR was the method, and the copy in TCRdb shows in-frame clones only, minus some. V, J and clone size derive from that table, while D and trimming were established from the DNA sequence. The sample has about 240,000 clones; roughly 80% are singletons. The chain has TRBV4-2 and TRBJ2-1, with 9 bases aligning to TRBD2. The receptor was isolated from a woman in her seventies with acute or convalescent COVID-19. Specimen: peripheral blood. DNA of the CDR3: TGTGCCAGCAGCCAAGAAGCGGGGGGCCACAATGAGCAGTTCTTC. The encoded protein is CASSQEAGGHNEQFF.